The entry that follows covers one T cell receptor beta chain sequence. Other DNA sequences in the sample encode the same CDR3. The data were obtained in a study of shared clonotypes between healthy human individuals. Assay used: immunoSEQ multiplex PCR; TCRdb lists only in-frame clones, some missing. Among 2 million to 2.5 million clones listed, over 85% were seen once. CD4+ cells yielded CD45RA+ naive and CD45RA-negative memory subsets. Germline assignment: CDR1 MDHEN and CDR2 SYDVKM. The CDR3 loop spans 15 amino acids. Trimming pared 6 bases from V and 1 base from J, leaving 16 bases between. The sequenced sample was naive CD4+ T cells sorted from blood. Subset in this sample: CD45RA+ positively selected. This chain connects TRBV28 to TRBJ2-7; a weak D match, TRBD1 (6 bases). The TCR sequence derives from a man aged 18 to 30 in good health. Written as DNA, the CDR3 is TGTGCCAGCAGCAGCCCTGGGGGCGGTTCCTACGAGCAGTACTTC. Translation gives CASSSPGGGSYEQYF.